Shown below are 2 T cell receptor beta chains from a single sample sequenced in a study of T cell repertoires in cytomegalovirus infection (dated by TCRdb to 2018 to 2020). The sequencer listed for this sample is Illumina HiSeq 1500. TCRdb reanalyzed the raw reads on its own, using fastp at Q25 for trimming and MiXCR for clone calling, and kept in-frame beta chains. Rows are unified per CDR3 protein, each entry keeping the most common DNA and genes. The table for this sample lists approximately 250,000 distinct CDR3 sequences; roughly 10% of them were counted only once. Of the sample, roughly 16% falls within the top ten clones. The material sequenced was PBMCs. The receptors derive from a human donor in good health (CMV status not recorded). Some clones in this sample may be carry-over from other donors' samples.

As DNA, the CDR3 is TGTGCCAGCAGTCCCCCTCAGGATTCACCCCTCCACTTT. Amino acids: CASSPPQDSPLHF. The J gene is TRBJ1-6, the V gene TRBV28; no clear D gene. Deletions cut 5 bases from V and 8 bases from J, with 10 bases between. CDR1 is MDHEN and CDR2 is SYDVKM in the germline V gene. The CDR3 runs to 13 residues.

The gene calls are TRBV29-1 and TRBJ1-2; 12 bases are a match to TRBD1. V lost 7 bases, J lost 9 bases, and 9 bases stayed unmatched. There are 13 residues in the CDR3. Germline V gene lookup returns CDR1 SQVTM and CDR2 ANQGSEA. DNA of the CDR3: TGCAGCGCCATGGGACAGGGGGCGCGGAGCTACACCTTC. Its translation is CSAMGQGARSYTF.